The text below deals with one T cell receptor (beta chain). The CDR3 loop spans 17 amino acids. Trimming took 4 bases from V and 0 from J, leaving 16 bases between them. Germline V gene sequence: CDR1 SGHVS, CDR2 FQNEAQ. Sequenced by immunoSEQ multiplex PCR; TCRdb stores in-frame clones only, minus some. Among 120,000 to 150,000 clones, approximately 80% were seen once, and the ten largest hold around 40%. This specimen belongs to a study of blood T cell repertoires in COVID-19. About the research overall: Donors in the United States, Italy and Spain gave samples during acute or convalescent COVID-19. The cDNA or gDNA used as material had been derived from T cells, B-cell-depleted T cells, or PBMCs.

This chain links TRBV7-8 with TRBJ1-3; D is ambiguous. Sequencing was done on a sample of peripheral blood. The TCR originated in a human donor in a cohort sampled during active COVID-19. The chain's CDR3 is CASSSLMTFSSGNTIYF. The CDR3 coding sequence is TGTGCCAGCAGCTCCCTGATGACTTTTTCCTCTGGAAACACCATATATTTT.